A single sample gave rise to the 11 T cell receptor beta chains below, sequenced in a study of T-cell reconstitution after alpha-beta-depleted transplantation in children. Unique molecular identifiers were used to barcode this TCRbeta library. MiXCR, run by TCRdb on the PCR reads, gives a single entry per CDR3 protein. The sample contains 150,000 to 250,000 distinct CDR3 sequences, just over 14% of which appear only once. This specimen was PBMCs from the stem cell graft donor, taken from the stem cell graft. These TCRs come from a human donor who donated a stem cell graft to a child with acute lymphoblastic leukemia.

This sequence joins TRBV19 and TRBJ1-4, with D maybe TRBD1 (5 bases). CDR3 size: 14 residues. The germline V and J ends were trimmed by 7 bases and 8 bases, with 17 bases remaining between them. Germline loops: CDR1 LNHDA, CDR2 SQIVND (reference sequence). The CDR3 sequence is CASTPGLIPEKLFF. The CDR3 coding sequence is TGTGCCAGTACCCCGGGACTCATCCCCGAAAAACTGTTTTTT.

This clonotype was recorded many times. The CDR3 sequence: CASSFTDTQYF. CDR3 DNA sequence: TGTGCCAGCAGTTTCACAGATACGCAGTATTTT. The chain links TRBV12-3 or TRBV12-4 to TRBJ2-3, with D unresolved. The CDR3 totals 11 residues. With 3 bases removed from V and 2 bases from J, the gap between germline ends came to 0 bases.

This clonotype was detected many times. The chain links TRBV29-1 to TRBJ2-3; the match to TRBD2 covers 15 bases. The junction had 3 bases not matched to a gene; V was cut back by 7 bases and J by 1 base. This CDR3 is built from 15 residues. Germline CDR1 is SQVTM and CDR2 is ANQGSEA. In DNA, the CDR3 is TGCAGCGGGACTAGCGGGAGGGATCGCACAGATACGCAGTATTTT. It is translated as CSGTSGRDRTDTQYF.

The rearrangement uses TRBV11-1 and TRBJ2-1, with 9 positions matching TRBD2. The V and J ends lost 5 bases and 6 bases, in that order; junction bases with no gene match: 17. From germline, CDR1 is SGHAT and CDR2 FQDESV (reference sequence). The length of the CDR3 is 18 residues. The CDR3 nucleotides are TGTGCCAGCAGCCCCGGAGACAGCATACTAGCGGGCGTCAATGAGCAGTTCTTC. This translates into CASSPGDSILAGVNEQFF.

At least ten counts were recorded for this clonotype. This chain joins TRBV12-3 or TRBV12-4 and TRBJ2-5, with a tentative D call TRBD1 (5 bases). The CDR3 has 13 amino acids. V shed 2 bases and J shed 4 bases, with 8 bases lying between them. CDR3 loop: CASSLNRGETQYF. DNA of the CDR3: TGTGCCAGCAGTTTAAATAGGGGAGAGACCCAGTACTTC.

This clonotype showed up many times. The CDR3 DNA sequence: TGTGCCAGCAGTTTAGGTGGGAGCCTTCGCAATGAGCAGTTCTTC. Protein product: CASSLGGSLRNEQFF. V and J are TRBV27 and TRBJ2-1; D is perhaps TRBD2 (5 bases). Trimming took off 2 bases at V and 6 bases at J, with 14 bases between the two ends. In germline, CDR1 is MNHEY, CDR2 SMNVEV (reference sequence). This CDR3 region has 15 residues.

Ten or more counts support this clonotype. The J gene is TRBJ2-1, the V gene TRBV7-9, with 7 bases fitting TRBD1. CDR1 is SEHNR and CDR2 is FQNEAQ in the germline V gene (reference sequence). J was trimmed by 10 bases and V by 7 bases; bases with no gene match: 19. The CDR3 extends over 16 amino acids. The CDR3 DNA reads TGTGCCAGCATCAATACCCGGACAGGACCCATCAGGGAGCAGTTCTTC. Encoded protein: CASINTRTGPIREQFF.

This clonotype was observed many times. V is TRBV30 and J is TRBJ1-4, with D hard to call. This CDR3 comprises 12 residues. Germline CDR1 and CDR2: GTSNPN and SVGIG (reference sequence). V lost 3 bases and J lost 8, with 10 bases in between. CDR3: CAWSSLKEKLFF. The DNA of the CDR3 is TGTGCCTGGAGCTCTTTGAAGGAAAAACTGTTTTTT.

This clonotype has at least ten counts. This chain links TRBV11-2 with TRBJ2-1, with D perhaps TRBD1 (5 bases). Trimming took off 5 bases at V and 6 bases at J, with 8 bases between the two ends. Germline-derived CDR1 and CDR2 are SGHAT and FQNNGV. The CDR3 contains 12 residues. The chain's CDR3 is CASSMGLNEQFF. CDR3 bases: TGTGCCAGCAGCATGGGGCTCAATGAGCAGTTCTTC.

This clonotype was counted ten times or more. Here the CDR3 reads CASSPPEGRAFF. Here the CDR3 DNA reads TGTGCCAGCAGTCCTCCCGAGGGACGAGCTTTCTTT. The chain employs TRBV12-3 or TRBV12-4 and TRBJ1-1, with D possibly TRBD1 on 5 matching bases. CDR3 size: 12 residues. Trimming took off 5 bases at V and 10 bases at J, with 14 bases between the two ends.

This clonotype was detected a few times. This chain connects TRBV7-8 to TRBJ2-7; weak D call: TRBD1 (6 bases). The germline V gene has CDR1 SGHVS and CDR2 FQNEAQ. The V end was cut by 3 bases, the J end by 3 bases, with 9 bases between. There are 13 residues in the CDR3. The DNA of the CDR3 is TGTGCCAGCAGCTTTCCACAGGGCTACGAGCAGTACTTC. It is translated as CASSFPQGYEQYF.